Below, 4 T cell receptor beta chains from the same sample are listed, as sequenced in a study of PD-1 blockade in classical Hodgkin lymphoma. Using immunoSEQ multiplex PCR, the repertoire was profiled, and TCRdb retains in-frame clones only, with some absent. Of tens of thousands of clones listed, approximately 89% are singletons. As to time point: cycle 4 day 1 (C4D1), after less than 7 weeks of nivolumab. Exposure to brentuximab vedotin varied, and each patient had relapsed following autologous stem cell transplantation. It was by magnetic negative selection that CD4+ T cells were purified from thawed PBMCs. Source: CD4+ T cells from blood, taken before the fourth cycle of nivolumab. These receptors were obtained from a human donor with classical Hodgkin lymphoma.

This clone occurred a few times. The chain combines TRBV21-1 with TRBJ1-2; the tabulated D call, TRBD1, remains unverified against the DNA. TRBV21-1 is tagged as a pseudogene. The length of the CDR3 is 16 residues. The CDR3 sequence: CASSKGTDIANYGYTF. The CDR3 DNA reads TGTGCCAGCAGCAAAGGCACGGACATAGCTAACTATGGCTACACCTTC.

This sequence joins TRBV5-8 and TRBJ1-2, with unresolved D. V lost 0 bases and J lost 7, with 19 bases in between. Germline V CDR1 and CDR2: SGHTS, YDEGEE. This CDR3 contains 16 residues. DNA of the CDR3: TGTGCCAGCAGCTTGGAGCCTAAGACGGTACTCGGTGGCTACACCTTC. Protein sequence: CASSLEPKTVLGGYTF.

This sequence joins TRBV11-2 and TRBJ1-4; D is uncertain. This CDR3 region has 12 residues. The germline V gene has CDR1 SGHAT and CDR2 FQNNGV. The V gene lost 5 bases and the J gene lost 8 bases, with 9 bases spanning the gap. Here the CDR3 reads CASSPWEEKLFF. The CDR3 DNA reads as TGTGCCAGCAGCCCGTGGGAGGAAAAACTGTTTTTT.

The CDR3 DNA follows: TGTGCCAGCACACTGGCAGGCCCAACCAGCACAGATACGCAGTATTTT. Its translation is CASTLAGPTSTDTQYF. The V gene is TRBV27, the J gene TRBJ2-3; D is uncertain. CDR1 is MNHEY, CDR2 SMNVEV, per germline (reference sequence). The V end was cut by 7 bases, the J end by 0 bases, with 17 bases between. This CDR3 is 16 amino acids long.